A selection of T cell receptor beta chains follows, all from one sample in a study of cytomegalovirus exposure and HLA in healthy donors. Measured with immunoSEQ multiplex PCR; TCRdb has only the in-frame clones, and not every one. The table lists roughly 49,000 clones, 77% of them singletons. Sequencing used PBMCs. The receptors derive from a woman in her thirties or forties in good health and CMV-seropositive. Each CDR3 is given with its conserved first and last residue. D genes are given only for firm matches. Size values are once, few and many counts, or a class for expanded clones, and some rows have none.

V,size,D,J,CDR3,DNA
TRBV14,NA,TRBD1,TRBJ1-2,CASSQSETGVAYGYTF,TGTGCCAGCAGCCAAAGTGAGACAGGGGTCGCCTATGGCTACACCTTC
TRBV29-1,NA,TRBD1,TRBJ2-3,CSGRQGLSTDTQYF,TGCAGCGGAAGACAGGGCTTGAGCACAGATACGCAGTATTTT
TRBV19,NA,TRBD1,TRBJ1-1,CASSPTGTGTEAFF,TGTGCCAGTAGTCCGACAGGGACGGGCACTGAAGCTTTCTTT
TRBV25-1,NA,TRBD2,TRBJ2-3,CASSEWGGGTQYF,TGTGCCAGCAGTGAATGGGGCGGGGGTACGCAGTATTTT
TRBV11-1,few,TRBD1,TRBJ1-1,CASSSGQGDTEAFF,TGTGCCAGCAGCTCTGGGCAGGGGGACACTGAAGCTTTCTTT
TRBV4-3,few,TRBD1,TRBJ1-4,CASSRGQGGKLFF,TGCGCCAGCAGCCGGGGACAGGGGGGAAAACTGTTTTTT
TRBV6-5,few,TRBD1,TRBJ1-1,CASSYRTGAPNTEAFF,TGTGCCAGCAGTTACAGGACAGGAGCACCTAACACTGAAGCTTTCTTT
TRBV7-8,NA,NA,TRBJ2-5,CASSLKRATRWETQYF,TGTGCCAGCAGCTTAAAGAGGGCAACTAGGTGGGAGACCCAGTACTTC
TRBV10-3,NA,NA,TRBJ1-2,CASLQGTNYGYTF,TGTGCCAGTTTACAGGGCACTAACTATGGCTACACCTTC
TRBV7-2,NA,TRBD1,TRBJ1-5,CASSRTGAAGQPQHF,TGTGCCAGCAGCCGGACAGGGGCCGCGGGGCAGCCCCAGCATTTT
TRBV15,NA,NA,TRBJ1-1,CATSRVPDTEAFF,TGTGCCACCAGCAGAGTGCCGGACACTGAAGCTTTCTTT
TRBV5-5,NA,TRBD2,TRBJ2-5,CASSFVAGAGGETQYF,TGTGCCAGCAGCTTTGTCGCGGGGGCGGGGGGAGAGACCCAGTACTTC
TRBV7-2,few,NA,TRBJ2-5,CASSLASGQETQYF,TGTGCCAGCAGCTTAGCGTCGGGGCAAGAGACCCAGTACTTC
TRBV9,NA,NA,TRBJ2-1,CASSVDHEEQFF,TGTGCCAGCAGCGTAGATCATGAGGAGCAGTTCTTC
TRBV19,few,NA,TRBJ1-2,CASSIDGHNYGYTF,TGTGCCAGTAGTATAGATGGGCATAACTATGGCTACACCTTC
TRBV25-1,NA,TRBD1,TRBJ2-7,CASSPPGTALYEQYF,TGTGCCAGCAGCCCCCCGGGGACAGCCCTCTACGAGCAGTACTTC
TRBV12-5,NA,NA,TRBJ2-5,CASGPDGEETQYF,TGTGCTAGTGGTCCCGACGGGGAAGAGACCCAGTACTTC
TRBV30,few,NA,TRBJ2-7,CAWSVPPQTYEQYF,TGTGCCTGGAGTGTACCCCCACAGACCTACGAGCAGTACTTC
TRBV5-1,NA,NA,TRBJ1-6,CASSLEATSPLHF,TGCGCCAGCAGCTTGGAAGCGACTTCACCCCTCCACTTT
TRBV14,once,TRBD2,TRBJ2-5,CASSKLSSGGKTQYF,TGTGCCAGCAGTAAGCTAAGTAGCGGGGGGAAGACCCAGTACTTC
TRBV4-3,NA,TRBD1,TRBJ2-7,CASSHRTGDEQYF,TGCGCCAGCAGCCACCGGACAGGGGACGAGCAGTACTTC
TRBV19,NA,TRBD1,TRBJ2-1,CASSTSRGYEQFF,TGTGCCAGTAGTACCTCCAGGGGGTATGAGCAGTTCTTC
TRBV11-2,NA,TRBD2,TRBJ2-5,CASSLDGTSGLRREETQYF,TGTGCCAGCAGCTTAGATGGGACTAGCGGCCTCCGCCGGGAGGAGACCCAGTACTTC
TRBV27,NA,TRBD1,TRBJ1-2,CASSQDRSNYGYTF,TGTGCCAGCAGCCAGGACAGGAGTAACTATGGCTACACCTTC
TRBV2,NA,NA,TRBJ1-1,CASRRAEARKAFF,TGTGCCAGCAGGCGCGCCGAGGCGCGGAAAGCTTTCTTT
TRBV13,NA,TRBD1,TRBJ1-1,CASSARQGSNTEAFF,TGTGCCAGCAGCGCCCGACAGGGATCGAACACTGAAGCTTTCTTT
TRBV7-8,NA,NA,TRBJ1-2,CASSTLGRGYTF,TGTGCCAGCTCTACCCTAGGTCGGGGCTACACCTTC
TRBV29-1,NA,TRBD2,TRBJ2-3,CSTWEGPTDTQYF,TGCAGCACCTGGGAGGGCCCCACAGATACGCAGTATTTT